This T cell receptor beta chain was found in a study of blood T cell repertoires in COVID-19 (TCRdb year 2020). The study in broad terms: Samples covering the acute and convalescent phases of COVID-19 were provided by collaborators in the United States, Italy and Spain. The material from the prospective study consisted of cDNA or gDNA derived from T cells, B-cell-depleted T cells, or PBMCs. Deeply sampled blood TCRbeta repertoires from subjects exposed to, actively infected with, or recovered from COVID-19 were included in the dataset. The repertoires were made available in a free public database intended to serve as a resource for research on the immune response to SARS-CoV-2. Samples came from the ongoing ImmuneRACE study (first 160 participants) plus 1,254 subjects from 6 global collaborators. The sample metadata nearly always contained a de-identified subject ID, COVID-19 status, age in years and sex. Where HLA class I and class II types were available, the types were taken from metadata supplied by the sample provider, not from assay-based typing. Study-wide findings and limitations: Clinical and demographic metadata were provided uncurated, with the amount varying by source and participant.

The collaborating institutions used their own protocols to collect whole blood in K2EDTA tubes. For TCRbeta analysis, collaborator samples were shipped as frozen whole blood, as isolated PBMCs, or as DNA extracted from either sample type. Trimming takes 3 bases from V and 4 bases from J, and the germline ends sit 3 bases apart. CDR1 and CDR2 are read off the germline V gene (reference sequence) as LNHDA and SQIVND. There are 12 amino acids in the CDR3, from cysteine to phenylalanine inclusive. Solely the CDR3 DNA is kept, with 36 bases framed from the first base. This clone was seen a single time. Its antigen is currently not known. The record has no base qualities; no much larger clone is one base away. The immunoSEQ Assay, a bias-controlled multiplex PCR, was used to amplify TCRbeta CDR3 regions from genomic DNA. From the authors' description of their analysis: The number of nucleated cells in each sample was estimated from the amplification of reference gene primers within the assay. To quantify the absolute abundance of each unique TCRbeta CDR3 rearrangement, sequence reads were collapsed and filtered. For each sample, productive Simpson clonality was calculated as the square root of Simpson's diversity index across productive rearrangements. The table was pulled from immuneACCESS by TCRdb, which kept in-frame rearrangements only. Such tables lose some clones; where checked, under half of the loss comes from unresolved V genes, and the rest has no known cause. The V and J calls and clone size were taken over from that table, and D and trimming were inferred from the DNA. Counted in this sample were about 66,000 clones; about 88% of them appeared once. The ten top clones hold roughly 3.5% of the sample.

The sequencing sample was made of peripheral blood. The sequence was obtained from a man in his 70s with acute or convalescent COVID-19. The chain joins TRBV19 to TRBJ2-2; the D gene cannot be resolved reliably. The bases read TGTGCCAGTAGTATTCTCACCGGGGAGCTGTTTTTT. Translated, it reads CASSILTGELFF.